Listed below are T cell receptor beta chains from one sample, sequenced in a study of identical twins. TCRdb analysed the 5' RACE reads with MiXCR anew, one entry per CDR3 protein. The table has some 97,000 distinct CDR3 sequences, around 5.5% seen once; the top ten hold roughly 12%. Sequenced input: memory T cells sorted from blood. The receptors stem from a woman in her forties or fifties in good health. CDR3s include the opening cysteine and the closing phenylalanine or tryptophan. The D gene is left open where the match is weak. The size entry is marked missing in some rows and otherwise reads once, few, many or a size class.

many	.	TRBJ1-1	TRBV12-3/TRBV12-4	CASNLQGNTEAFF	TGTGCCAGCAACCTACAGGGGAACACTGAAGCTTTCTTT
many	.	TRBJ2-5	TRBV30	CAWSHREGETQYF	TGTGCCTGGAGTCACAGGGAGGGGGAGACCCAGTACTTC
.	.	TRBJ2-3	TRBV10-3	CAIKGVRADTQYF	TGTGCCATCAAGGGAGTTCGCGCAGATACGCAGTATTTT
many	.	TRBJ1-1	TRBV30	CAWSRGEAEAFF	TGTGCCTGGAGCAGGGGTGAGGCTGAAGCTTTCTTT
.	TRBD1	TRBJ2-5	TRBV3-1	CASSPGQGWETQYF	TGTGCCAGCAGCCCCGGACAGGGATGGGAGACCCAGTACTTC
many	TRBD2	TRBJ2-1	TRBV11-2	CASSLAGGPFRQFF	TGTGCCAGCAGCTTAGCGGGAGGGCCGTTTCGTCAGTTCTTC
many	TRBD1	TRBJ2-1	TRBV10-3	CAISETGDEQFF	TGTGCCATCAGTGAGACAGGGGATGAGCAGTTCTTC
.	TRBD2	TRBJ2-1	TRBV20-1	CSARVAGGPDNEQFF	TGCAGTGCTAGAGTAGCGGGAGGGCCTGACAATGAGCAGTTCTTC
few	.	TRBJ2-1	TRBV12-3/TRBV12-4	CASSLGGGALTNEQFF	TGTGCCAGCAGTTTAGGGGGGGGGGCCCTTACTAATGAGCAGTTCTTC
many	.	TRBJ1-5	TRBV3-1	CASSQGRDGPQHF	TGTGCCAGCAGCCAAGGCCGCGATGGGCCCCAGCATTTT
few	.	TRBJ1-1	TRBV6-6	CASIIRWGTEAFF	TGTGCCAGCATCATCCGATGGGGGACGGAAGCTTTCTTT
.	.	TRBJ2-1	TRBV3-1	CASSPWAGMGNEQFF	TGTGCCAGCAGCCCTTGGGCAGGGATGGGCAATGAGCAGTTCTTC
many	TRBD2	TRBJ2-1	TRBV29-1	CSVGGTNYNEQFF	TGCAGCGTGGGAGGGACTAACTACAATGAGCAGTTCTTC
many	TRBD2	TRBJ2-3	TRBV12-3/TRBV12-4	CASSREGGLAGADTQYF	TGTGCCAGCAGCCGGGAGGGGGGACTAGCGGGAGCAGATACGCAGTATTTT
many	.	TRBJ1-4	TRBV7-6	CASSPGGSILFF	TGTGCCAGCAGCCCCGGGGGGTCGATCCTGTTTTTT
many	.	TRBJ1-1	TRBV12-3/TRBV12-4	CASSLRGVSTEAFF	TGTGCCAGCAGTTTGCGGGGAGTGAGCACTGAAGCTTTCTTT
many	.	TRBJ2-7	TRBV29-1	CSVAGTTVSYEQYF	TGCAGCGTTGCCGGGACAACAGTATCCTACGAGCAGTACTTC
many	.	TRBJ2-7	TRBV15	CATSRVGEESDEQYF	TGTGCCACCAGCAGAGTAGGGGAGGAGAGCGACGAGCAGTACTTC
many	.	TRBJ1-1	TRBV18	CASSPEGSGAEAFF	TGTGCCAGCTCACCGGAGGGAAGTGGGGCTGAAGCTTTCTTT
few	TRBD1	TRBJ2-3	TRBV12-3/TRBV12-4	CASSPQGARATQYF	TGTGCCAGCAGTCCCCAGGGGGCAAGAGCTACGCAGTATTTT
.	TRBD1	TRBJ1-1	TRBV10-3	CAITRGEPRDSEAFF	TGTGCCATCACCCGAGGGGAGCCCCGGGACAGTGAAGCTTTCTTT
many	.	TRBJ1-2	TRBV7-2	CAISQRGVGYGYTF	TGTGCCATCTCTCAGCGGGGAGTGGGCTATGGCTACACCTTC
few	TRBD2	TRBJ2-2	TRBV11-2	CASSLRVAGGELFF	TGTGCCAGCAGCTTAAGGGTAGCGGGAGGGGAGCTGTTTTTT
many	.	TRBJ2-2	TRBV4-2	CASSQERARTGELFF	TGTGCCAGCAGCCAAGAGAGGGCGAGGACCGGGGAGCTGTTTTTT
many	.	TRBJ2-1	TRBV27	CASSLRSSDLRNEQFF	TGTGCCAGCAGTTTGCGTTCTAGCGACCTACGGAATGAGCAGTTCTTC
many	TRBD1	TRBJ2-1	TRBV11-2	CASSFRDSSYNEQFF	TGTGCCAGCAGCTTCCGGGACAGCTCCTACAATGAGCAGTTCTTC
many	.	TRBJ2-1	TRBV12-3/TRBV12-4	CASSNRNEQFF	TGTGCCAGCAGTAACCGAAATGAGCAGTTCTTC
many	TRBD1	TRBJ2-2	TRBV11-1	CASSVRQGASTGELFF	TGTGCCAGCAGCGTCCGACAGGGGGCGAGCACCGGGGAGCTGTTTTTT
many	TRBD2	TRBJ2-2	TRBV9	CASQRGHTGELFF	TGTGCCAGCCAGCGGGGCCACACCGGGGAGCTGTTTTTT
many	TRBD2	TRBJ2-1	TRBV29-1	CSVAQSGSRVNEQFF	TGCAGCGTTGCCCAAAGCGGGAGTCGAGTGAATGAGCAGTTCTTC
.	.	TRBJ2-3	TRBV15	CATSGGPLGTDTQYF	TGTGCCACCTCGGGCGGGCCTCTCGGCACAGATACGCAGTATTTT
.	TRBD1	TRBJ2-1	TRBV5-1	CASSPKSTGGNNEQFF	TGCGCCAGCAGCCCGAAGTCGACAGGGGGAAACAATGAGCAGTTCTTC
many	.	TRBJ2-6	TRBV15	CATSRVVRLSGANVLTF	TGTGCCACCAGCAGAGTAGTGAGGCTTTCTGGGGCCAACGTCCTGACTTTC
.	.	TRBJ1-1	TRBV20-1	CSARDRAGVAAFF	TGCAGTGCTAGAGATCGGGCAGGGGTTGCTGCTTTCTTT
many	.	TRBJ2-5	TRBV12-3/TRBV12-4	CASSLKDGMTQYF	TGTGCCAGCAGCTTAAAGGACGGAATGACCCAGTACTTC
many	.	TRBJ2-1	TRBV6-6	CASSYEYNEQFF	TGTGCCAGCAGTTACGAGTACAATGAGCAGTTCTTC
many	.	TRBJ1-4	TRBV6-5	CASRKTGGLNEKLFF	TGTGCCAGCAGAAAAACGGGGGGGCTGAATGAAAAACTGTTTTTT
many	.	TRBJ1-5	TRBV7-9	CASTQIPSNQPQHF	TGTGCCAGCACCCAAATCCCCAGCAATCAGCCCCAGCATTTT
many	TRBD2	TRBJ2-1	TRBV3-1	CASSHGGLLNEQFF	TGTGCCAGCAGCCATGGGGGACTACTGAATGAGCAGTTCTTC
many	.	TRBJ2-1	TRBV12-3/TRBV12-4	CASSKGGSRQFF	TGTGCCAGCTCGAAAGGGGGTTCCCGGCAGTTCTTC
few	TRBD1	TRBJ2-1	TRBV5-4	CASSFPTGQGYNEQFF	TGTGCCAGCAGCTTCCCCACGGGACAGGGCTACAATGAGCAGTTCTTC
few	.	TRBJ1-6	TRBV19	CASSLDSYSPLHF	TGTGCCAGTAGTTTAGACTCCTATTCACCCCTCCACTTT
.	.	TRBJ2-1	TRBV3-1	CASSQDPGQTQFF	TGTGCCAGCAGCCAAGATCCCGGACAGACCCAGTTCTTC
many	TRBD1	TRBJ2-1	TRBV27	CASSPTPGQGGNEQFF	TGTGCCAGCAGTCCGACACCGGGACAGGGAGGCAATGAGCAGTTCTTC
.	TRBD1	TRBJ2-2	TRBV7-3	CASSPRFGTGGLPGELFF	TGTGCCAGCAGCCCCCGATTCGGGACAGGGGGCCTTCCCGGGGAGCTGTTTTTT
many	.	TRBJ1-1	TRBV6-5	CASRREGGSNTEAFF	TGTGCCAGCAGGAGGGAAGGGGGTTCGAACACTGAAGCTTTCTTT
.	TRBD2	TRBJ2-5	TRBV28	CASMGGYQETQYF	TGTGCCAGCATGGGGGGGTACCAAGAGACCCAGTACTTC